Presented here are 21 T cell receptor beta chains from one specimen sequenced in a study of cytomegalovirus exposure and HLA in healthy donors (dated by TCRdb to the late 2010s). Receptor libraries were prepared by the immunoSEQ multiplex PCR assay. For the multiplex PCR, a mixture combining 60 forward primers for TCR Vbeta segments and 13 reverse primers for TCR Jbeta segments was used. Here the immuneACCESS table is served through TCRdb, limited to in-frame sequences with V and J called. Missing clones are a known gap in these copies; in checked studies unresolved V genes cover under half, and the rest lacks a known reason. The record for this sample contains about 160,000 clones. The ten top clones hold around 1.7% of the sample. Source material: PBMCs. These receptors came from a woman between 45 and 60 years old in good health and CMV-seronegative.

CDR3 in amino acids: CASSDRGEVYNEQFF. The CDR3 DNA follows: TGTGCCAGCAGTGATCGGGGGGAGGTATACAATGAGCAGTTCTTC. V usage is TRBV6-1 and J usage is TRBJ2-1, with 7 bases fitting TRBD2. CDR1 MNHNS and CDR2 SASEGT come from the germline V gene. This CDR3 has 15 residues. V trimming: 3 bases; J trimming: 4 bases; junction bases outside the gene matches: 6.

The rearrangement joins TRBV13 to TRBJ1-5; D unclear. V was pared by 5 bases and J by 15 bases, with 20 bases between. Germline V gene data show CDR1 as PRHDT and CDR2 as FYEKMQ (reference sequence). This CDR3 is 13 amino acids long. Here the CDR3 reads CASSPGRGGYLHF. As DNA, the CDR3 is TGTGCCAGCAGCCCCGGGCGAGGCGGGTACCTGCATTTT.

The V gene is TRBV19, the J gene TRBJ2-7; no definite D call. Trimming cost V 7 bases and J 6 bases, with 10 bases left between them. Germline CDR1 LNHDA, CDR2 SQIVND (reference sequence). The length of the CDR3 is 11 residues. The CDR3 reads CASTPPREQYF. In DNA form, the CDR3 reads TGTGCCAGTACCCCCCCCCGCGAGCAGTACTTC.

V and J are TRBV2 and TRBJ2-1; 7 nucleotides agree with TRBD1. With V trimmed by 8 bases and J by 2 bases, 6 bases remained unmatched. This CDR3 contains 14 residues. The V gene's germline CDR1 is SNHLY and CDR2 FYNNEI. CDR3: CASVSGQTYNEQFF. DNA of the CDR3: TGTGCCAGCGTCTCGGGACAGACCTACAATGAGCAGTTCTTC.

CDR3 sequence (DNA): TGTGCCAGCAGCTCCCCCCCCGCGGGAGGGGACAATGAGCAGTTCTTC. This codes for CASSSPPAGGDNEQFF. The rearrangement links TRBV7-8 to TRBJ2-1; 9 bases are shared with TRBD2. V was clipped by 4 bases and J by 5 bases; unmatched bases: 9. The CDR3 covers 16 residues. Germline V gene sequence: CDR1 SGHVS, CDR2 FQNEAQ.

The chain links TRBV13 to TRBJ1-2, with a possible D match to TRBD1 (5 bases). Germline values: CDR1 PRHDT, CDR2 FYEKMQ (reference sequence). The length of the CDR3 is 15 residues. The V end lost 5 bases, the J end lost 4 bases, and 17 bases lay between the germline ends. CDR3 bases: TGTGCCAGCAGCCCGGGCCGACAGACCATCTATGGCTACACCTTC. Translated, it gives CASSPGRQTIYGYTF.

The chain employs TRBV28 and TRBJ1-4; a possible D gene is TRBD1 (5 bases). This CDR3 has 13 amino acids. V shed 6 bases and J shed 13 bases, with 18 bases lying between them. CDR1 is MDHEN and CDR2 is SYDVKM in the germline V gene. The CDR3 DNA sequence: TGTGCCAGCAGCGCCGGGACTCCTCGCGGACTGTTTTTT. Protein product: CASSAGTPRGLFF.

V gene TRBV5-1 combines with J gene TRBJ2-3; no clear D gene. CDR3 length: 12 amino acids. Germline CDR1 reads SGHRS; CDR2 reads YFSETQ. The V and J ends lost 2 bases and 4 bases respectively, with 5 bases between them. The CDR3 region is CASSLRADTQYF. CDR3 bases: TGCGCCAGCAGCTTACGGGCAGATACGCAGTATTTT.

Here the CDR3 reads CASSVSREGLMWQFF. CDR3 coding DNA: TGTGCCAGCAGCGTCTCCCGGGAGGGCCTAATGTGGCAGTTCTTC. J is TRBJ2-1 and V is TRBV9; 8 nucleotides agree with TRBD2. Germline V lookup: CDR1 SGDLS, CDR2 YYNGEE. The CDR3 spans 15 residues. With 2 bases clipped from V and 12 bases from J, the junction kept 13 bases outside the gene matches.

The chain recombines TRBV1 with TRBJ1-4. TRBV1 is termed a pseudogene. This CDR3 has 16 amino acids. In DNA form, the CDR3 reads TGCACCAGCAGCCAAAGGACCGACTACATTCATGAAAAACTGTTTTTT. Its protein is CTSSQRTDYIHEKLFF.

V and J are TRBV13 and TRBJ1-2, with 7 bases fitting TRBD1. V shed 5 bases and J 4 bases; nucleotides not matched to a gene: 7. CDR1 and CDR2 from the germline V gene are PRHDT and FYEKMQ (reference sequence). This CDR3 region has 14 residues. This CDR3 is CASSPRQGGYGYTF. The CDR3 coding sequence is TGTGCCAGCAGCCCGCGACAGGGCGGCTATGGCTACACCTTC.

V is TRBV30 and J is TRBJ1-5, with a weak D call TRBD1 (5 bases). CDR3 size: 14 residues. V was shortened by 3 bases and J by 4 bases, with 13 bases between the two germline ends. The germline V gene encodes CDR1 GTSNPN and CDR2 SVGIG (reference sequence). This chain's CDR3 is CAWRYGGRNQPQHF. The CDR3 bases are TGTGCCTGGAGGTACGGGGGGAGGAATCAGCCCCAGCATTTT.

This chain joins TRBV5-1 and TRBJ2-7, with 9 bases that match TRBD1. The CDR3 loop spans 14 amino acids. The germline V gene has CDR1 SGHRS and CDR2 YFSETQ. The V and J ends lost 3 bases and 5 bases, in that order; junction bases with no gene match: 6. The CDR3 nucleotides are TGCGCCAGCAGCTGGGGACAGGGCGACAACGAGCAGTACTTC. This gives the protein CASSWGQGDNEQYF.

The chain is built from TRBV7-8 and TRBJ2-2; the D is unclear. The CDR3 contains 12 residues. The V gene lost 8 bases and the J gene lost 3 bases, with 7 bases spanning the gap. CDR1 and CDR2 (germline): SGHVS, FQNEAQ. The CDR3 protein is CASSADTGELFF. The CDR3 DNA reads TGTGCCAGCTCCGCGGACACCGGGGAGCTGTTTTTT.

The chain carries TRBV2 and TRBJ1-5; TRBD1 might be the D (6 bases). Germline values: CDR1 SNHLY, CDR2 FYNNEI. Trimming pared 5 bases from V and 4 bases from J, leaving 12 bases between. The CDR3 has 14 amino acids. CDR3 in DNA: TGTGCCAGCAGTAAACAGGGCCGGAATCAGCCCCAGCATTTT. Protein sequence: CASSKQGRNQPQHF.

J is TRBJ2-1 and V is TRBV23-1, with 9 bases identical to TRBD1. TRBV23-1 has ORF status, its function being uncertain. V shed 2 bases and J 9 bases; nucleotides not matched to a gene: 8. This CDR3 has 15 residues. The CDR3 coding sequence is TGCGCCAGCAGTCAACTGGGGACAGGGTCTGGTGAGCAGTTCTTC. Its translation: CASSQLGTGSGEQFF.

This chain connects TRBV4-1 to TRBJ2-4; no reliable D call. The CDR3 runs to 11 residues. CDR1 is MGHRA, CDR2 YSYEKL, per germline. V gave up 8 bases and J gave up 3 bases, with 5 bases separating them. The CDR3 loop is CASRGKNIQYF. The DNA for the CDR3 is TGCGCCAGCCGCGGCAAAAACATTCAGTACTTC.

CDR3 sequence (DNA): TGTGCCAGCAGCTCGGGACAGGGGCAACACGAGCAGTACTTC. Encoded protein: CASSSGQGQHEQYF. The rearrangement links TRBV13 to TRBJ2-5; 10 nucleotides match TRBD1. The DNA end is more similar to TRBJ2-7, so the J call may be wrong. This CDR3 contains 14 residues. Germline loops: CDR1 PRHDT, CDR2 FYEKMQ (reference sequence).

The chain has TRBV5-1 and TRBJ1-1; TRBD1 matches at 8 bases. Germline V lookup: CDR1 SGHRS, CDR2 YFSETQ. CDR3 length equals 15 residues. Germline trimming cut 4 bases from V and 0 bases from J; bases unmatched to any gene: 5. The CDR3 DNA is TGCGCCAGCAGCACAGGACAGGGACTGAACACTGAAGCTTTCTTT. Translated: CASSTGQGLNTEAFF.

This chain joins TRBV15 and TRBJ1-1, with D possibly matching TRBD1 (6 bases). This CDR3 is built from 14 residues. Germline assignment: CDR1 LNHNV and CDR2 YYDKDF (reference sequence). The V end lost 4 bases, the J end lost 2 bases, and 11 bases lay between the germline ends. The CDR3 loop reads CATSIGQRNTEAFF. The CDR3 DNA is TGTGCCACCAGCATAGGACAGCGCAACACTGAAGCTTTCTTT. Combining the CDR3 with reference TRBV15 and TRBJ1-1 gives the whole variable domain DAMVIQNPRYQVTQFGKPVTLSCSQTLNHNVMYWYQQKSSQAPKLLFHYYDKDFNNEADTPDNFQSRRPNTSFCFLDIRSPGLGDTAMYLCATSIGQRNTEAFFGQGTRLTVV.

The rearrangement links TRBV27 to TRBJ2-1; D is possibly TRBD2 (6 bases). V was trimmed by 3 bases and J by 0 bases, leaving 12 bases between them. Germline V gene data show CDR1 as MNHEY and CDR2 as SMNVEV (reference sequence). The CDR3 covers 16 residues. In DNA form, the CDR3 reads TGTGCCAGCAGTTTCTTCCGGGGGAGCTCCTACAATGAGCAGTTCTTC. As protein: CASSFFRGSSYNEQFF.